Listed below are T cell receptor beta chains from one sample, sequenced in a study of cytomegalovirus exposure and HLA in healthy donors. Repertoires were generated with immunoSEQ multiplex PCR, while TCRdb's copy carries only in-frame clones and drops some. The data contain about 110,000 clones, roughly 90% of them seen just once; the ten biggest clones take up 1.5% to 2%. Sequenced input: PBMCs. Source of these receptors: a woman younger than 35 in good health and CMV-seropositive. CDR3s include the opening cysteine and the closing phenylalanine or tryptophan. D genes are given only for firm matches. Where a row states a size, it is once, few, many or the class of an expanded clone; other rows omit it.

V gene: TRBV10-2
D gene: NA
J gene: TRBJ1-5
clone size: NA
CDR3 protein: CASSSPRQPQHF
CDR3 DNA: TGCGCCAGCAGCTCCCCCCGTCAGCCCCAGCATTTT

V gene: TRBV11-2
D gene: NA
J gene: TRBJ1-1
clone size: NA
CDR3 protein: CASSYSGGANTEAFF
CDR3 DNA: TGTGCCAGCAGCTACTCCGGTGGGGCAAACACTGAAGCTTTCTTT

V gene: TRBV6-5
D gene: NA
J gene: TRBJ1-2
clone size: once
CDR3 protein: CASSQTVSYGYTF
CDR3 DNA: TGTGCCAGCAGCCAGACAGTCTCCTATGGCTACACCTTC

V gene: TRBV4-1
D gene: TRBD2
J gene: TRBJ2-5
clone size: NA
CDR3 protein: CASRPHVGLAGGETQYF
CDR3 DNA: TGCGCCAGCAGGCCCCATGTGGGACTAGCGGGGGGAGAGACCCAGTACTTC

V gene: TRBV15
D gene: TRBD2
J gene: TRBJ2-1
clone size: NA
CDR3 protein: CATRLGTSVYNEQFF
CDR3 DNA: TGTGCCACCAGACTCGGGACTAGCGTATACAATGAGCAGTTCTTC

V gene: TRBV10-3
D gene: NA
J gene: TRBJ1-5
clone size: NA
CDR3 protein: CAISESGGVGQPQHF
CDR3 DNA: TGTGCCATCAGTGAGTCAGGGGGAGTTGGTCAGCCCCAGCATTTT

V gene: TRBV4-2
D gene: TRBD2
J gene: TRBJ2-7
clone size: NA
CDR3 protein: CASTQLAGVTGYEQYF
CDR3 DNA: TGTGCCAGCACTCAATTGGCGGGGGTCACGGGATACGAGCAGTACTTC

V gene: TRBV19
D gene: NA
J gene: TRBJ1-4
clone size: NA
CDR3 protein: CASSLQGTNEKLFF
CDR3 DNA: TGTGCCAGTAGCCTACAGGGAACTAATGAAAAACTGTTTTTT

V gene: TRBV5-4
D gene: NA
J gene: TRBJ1-2
clone size: once
CDR3 protein: CASSSTGGLNYGYTF
CDR3 DNA: TGTGCCAGCAGTTCTACGGGGGGGCTTAACTATGGCTACACCTTC

V gene: TRBV6-1
D gene: TRBD1
J gene: TRBJ1-4
clone size: NA
CDR3 protein: CASSPTGWVEKLFF
CDR3 DNA: TGTGCCAGCAGTCCGACAGGGTGGGTTGAAAAACTGTTTTTT

V gene: TRBV10-2
D gene: NA
J gene: TRBJ1-3
clone size: NA
CDR3 protein: CASRNRGGGNTIYF
CDR3 DNA: TGCGCCAGCAGGAACCGGGGAGGAGGAAACACCATATATTTT

V gene: TRBV6-5
D gene: NA
J gene: TRBJ1-6
clone size: few
CDR3 protein: CASSYGAGPPLHF
CDR3 DNA: TGTGCCAGCAGTTACGGGGCAGGACCACCCCTCCACTTT

V gene: TRBV6-1
D gene: NA
J gene: TRBJ1-1
clone size: NA
CDR3 protein: CASSERAENTEAFF
CDR3 DNA: TGTGCCAGCAGTGAACGTGCGGAGAACACTGAAGCTTTCTTT

V gene: TRBV10-2
D gene: NA
J gene: TRBJ2-5
clone size: NA
CDR3 protein: CASSPGQETQYF
CDR3 DNA: TGCGCCAGTAGTCCAGGACAAGAGACCCAGTACTTC

V gene: TRBV28
D gene: NA
J gene: TRBJ2-2
clone size: NA
CDR3 protein: CASSPWGRESITGELFF
CDR3 DNA: TGTGCCAGCAGTCCCTGGGGGCGGGAGTCGATCACCGGGGAGCTGTTTTTT

V gene: TRBV5-1
D gene: NA
J gene: TRBJ2-3
clone size: NA
CDR3 protein: CASSLASSVNTDTQYF
CDR3 DNA: TGCGCCAGCAGCTTGGCGTCCAGTGTAAACACAGATACGCAGTATTTT

V gene: TRBV18
D gene: NA
J gene: TRBJ2-2
clone size: NA
CDR3 protein: CASSPRQILIANTGELFF
CDR3 DNA: TGTGCCAGCTCACCCCGGCAGATACTAATCGCGAACACCGGGGAGCTGTTTTTT

V gene: TRBV2
D gene: NA
J gene: TRBJ1-3
clone size: NA
CDR3 protein: CARKEIPQGNTIYF
CDR3 DNA: TGTGCCAGGAAAGAGATACCCCAAGGAAACACCATATATTTT

V gene: TRBV5-6
D gene: NA
J gene: TRBJ1-2
clone size: NA
CDR3 protein: CASSLRTGTGYTF
CDR3 DNA: TGTGCCAGCAGCTTACGAACAGGCACTGGCTACACCTTC

V gene: TRBV6-5
D gene: TRBD1
J gene: TRBJ1-2
clone size: NA
CDR3 protein: CASSQQGAGGYTF
CDR3 DNA: TGTGCCAGCAGTCAACAGGGGGCTGGGGGCTACACCTTC

V gene: TRBV4-1
D gene: TRBD1
J gene: TRBJ1-2
clone size: few
CDR3 protein: CASSQVSAGGDYGYTF
CDR3 DNA: TGCGCCAGCAGCCAAGTTTCGGCAGGGGGCGACTATGGCTACACCTTC

V gene: TRBV2
D gene: TRBD1
J gene: TRBJ1-5
clone size: NA
CDR3 protein: CASRSRAFGTASNQPQHF
CDR3 DNA: TGTGCCAGCAGGTCACGAGCCTTTGGGACAGCTAGCAATCAGCCCCAGCATTTT

V gene: TRBV15
D gene: TRBD1
J gene: TRBJ2-7
clone size: NA
CDR3 protein: CATSRAPQGESYEQYF
CDR3 DNA: TGTGCCACCAGCAGGGCGCCACAGGGGGAGTCCTACGAGCAGTACTTC

V gene: TRBV9
D gene: NA
J gene: TRBJ1-5
clone size: NA
CDR3 protein: CASSVGQDSNQPQHF
CDR3 DNA: TGTGCCAGCAGCGTAGGGCAGGATAGCAATCAGCCCCAGCATTTT

V gene: TRBV5-8
D gene: TRBD1
J gene: TRBJ1-5
clone size: NA
CDR3 protein: CASSLDTGGSPYSNQPQHF
CDR3 DNA: TGTGCCAGCAGCTTGGATACAGGGGGTTCACCTTATAGCAATCAGCCCCAGCATTTT

V gene: TRBV10-3
D gene: NA
J gene: TRBJ1-5
clone size: few
CDR3 protein: CAISESGGQGMGQPQHF
CDR3 DNA: TGTGCCATCAGTGAGTCCGGAGGGCAGGGTATGGGTCAGCCCCAGCATTTT

V gene: TRBV6-4
D gene: NA
J gene: TRBJ2-3
clone size: NA
CDR3 protein: CASSGGGGTDTQYF
CDR3 DNA: TGTGCCAGCAGTGGTGGGGGAGGAACAGATACGCAGTATTTT

V gene: TRBV20-1
D gene: TRBD1
J gene: TRBJ1-1
clone size: few
CDR3 protein: CSVVPGQEAFF
CDR3 DNA: TGCAGTGTTGTTCCGGGACAGGAAGCTTTCTTT

V gene: TRBV6-1
D gene: TRBD1
J gene: TRBJ2-7
clone size: many
CDR3 protein: CASSEGGTGSYEQYF
CDR3 DNA: TGTGCCAGCAGTGAAGGCGGGACAGGGTCCTACGAGCAGTACTTC

V gene: TRBV27
D gene: NA
J gene: TRBJ1-5
clone size: NA
CDR3 protein: CASSQGWGYSNQPQHF
CDR3 DNA: TGTGCCAGCAGTCAGGGCTGGGGATATAGCAATCAGCCCCAGCATTTT

V gene: TRBV6-5
D gene: TRBD1
J gene: TRBJ1-1
clone size: NA
CDR3 protein: CASKLGGGNTEAFF
CDR3 DNA: TGTGCCAGCAAGCTAGGGGGCGGGAACACTGAAGCTTTCTTT

V gene: TRBV28
D gene: NA
J gene: TRBJ2-7
clone size: NA
CDR3 protein: CASSLQVYEQYF
CDR3 DNA: TGTGCCAGCAGCCTACAGGTATACGAGCAGTACTTC

V gene: TRBV5-6
D gene: TRBD1
J gene: TRBJ1-1
clone size: once
CDR3 protein: CASSWDPDRGGTEAFF
CDR3 DNA: TGTGCCAGCAGCTGGGATCCCGACAGGGGTGGGACTGAAGCTTTCTTT

V gene: TRBV27
D gene: NA
J gene: TRBJ2-2
clone size: NA
CDR3 protein: CASSLNTGELFF
CDR3 DNA: TGTGCCAGCAGCCTAAACACCGGGGAGCTGTTTTTT

V gene: TRBV9
D gene: TRBD2
J gene: TRBJ2-2
clone size: NA
CDR3 protein: CASSVGRRGGSPGELFF
CDR3 DNA: TGTGCCAGCAGCGTAGGGAGGCGGGGGGGATCCCCCGGGGAGCTGTTTTTT

V gene: TRBV28
D gene: TRBD1
J gene: TRBJ2-5
clone size: NA
CDR3 protein: CASDGTGGEETQYF
CDR3 DNA: TGTGCCAGCGATGGGACAGGGGGCGAAGAGACCCAGTACTTC

V gene: TRBV27
D gene: TRBD1
J gene: TRBJ2-4
clone size: NA
CDR3 protein: CASSRDRGSLAKNIQYF
CDR3 DNA: TGTGCCAGCAGCAGGGACAGGGGCTCCCTAGCCAAAAACATTCAGTACTTC

V gene: TRBV19
D gene: NA
J gene: TRBJ2-2
clone size: NA
CDR3 protein: CASSIGQGNTGELFF
CDR3 DNA: TGTGCCAGTAGTATAGGCCAGGGGAACACCGGGGAGCTGTTTTTT

V gene: TRBV7-8
D gene: NA
J gene: TRBJ1-3
clone size: NA
CDR3 protein: CASSPSMGGPGNTIYF
CDR3 DNA: TGTGCCAGCAGCCCCTCAATGGGAGGTCCCGGAAACACCATATATTTT

V gene: TRBV19
D gene: TRBD1
J gene: TRBJ1-2
clone size: NA
CDR3 protein: CASSLDREYGYTF
CDR3 DNA: TGTGCCAGTAGTCTTGACAGGGAGTATGGCTACACCTTC

V gene: TRBV7-7
D gene: TRBD1
J gene: TRBJ1-2
clone size: NA
CDR3 protein: CASSLARDRGCDVIYGYTF
CDR3 DNA: TGTGCCAGCAGCTTAGCGCGTGACAGGGGATGCGACGTAATCTATGGCTACACCTTC